This paragraph reports one T cell receptor beta chain. Measured with immunoSEQ multiplex PCR; TCRdb has only the in-frame clones, and not every one. The sample has 200,000 to 250,000 clones; 75% to 90% are singletons. These data come from a study of blood T cell repertoires in COVID-19. Study in general: PBMCs, B-cell-depleted T cells, or T cells provided the cDNA or gDNA that made up the material.

Material: peripheral blood. The receptor's source is a man aged 55 to 70 who had recovered from COVID-19.

Written as DNA, the CDR3 is TGCAGCGTTGAAGATCCCTGGGGCCCGCGAGGGGAGCTGTTTTTT. Translating it yields CSVEDPWGPRGELFF. V and J are TRBV29-1 and TRBJ2-2, with D possibly TRBD1 on 5 matching bases. Trimming took off 0 bases at V and 8 bases at J, with 16 bases between the two ends. CDR3 length equals 15 residues. Germline V gene data show CDR1 as SQVTM and CDR2 as ANQGSEA.